This TCR beta chain was sequenced for a study of T cells of healthy individuals. Germline assignment: CDR1 DFQATT and CDR2 SNEGSKA (reference sequence). The V end lost 0 bases, the J end lost 1 base, and 8 bases lay between the germline ends. This CDR3 is 14 amino acids long. This clonotype has a handful of counts. Via MiXCR, TCRdb re-called the 5' RACE reads, giving one row per CDR3 protein. The sample comprises about 100,000 distinct CDR3 sequences, 15% to 20% of which are singletons, and about 6% rests with the top ten. The chain is built from TRBV20-1 and TRBJ2-3; possibly TRBD2 for D (5 bases). The sequence was collected from a human donor in good health. CDR3: CSARDPRGTDTQYF. Here the CDR3 DNA reads TGCAGTGCTAGAGATCCGCGGGGCACAGATACGCAGTATTTT.